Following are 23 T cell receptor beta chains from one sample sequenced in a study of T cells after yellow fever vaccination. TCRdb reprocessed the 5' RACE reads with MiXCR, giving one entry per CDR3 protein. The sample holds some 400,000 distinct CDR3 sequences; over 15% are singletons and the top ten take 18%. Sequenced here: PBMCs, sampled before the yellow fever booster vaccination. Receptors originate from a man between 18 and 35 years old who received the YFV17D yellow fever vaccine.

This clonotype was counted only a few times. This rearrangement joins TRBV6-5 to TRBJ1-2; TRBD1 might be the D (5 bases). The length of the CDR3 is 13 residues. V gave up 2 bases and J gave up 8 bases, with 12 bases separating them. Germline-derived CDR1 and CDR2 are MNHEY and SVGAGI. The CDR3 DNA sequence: TGTGCCAGCAGTTACAGGGACCGGGAAGGCTACACCTTC. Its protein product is CASSYRDREGYTF.

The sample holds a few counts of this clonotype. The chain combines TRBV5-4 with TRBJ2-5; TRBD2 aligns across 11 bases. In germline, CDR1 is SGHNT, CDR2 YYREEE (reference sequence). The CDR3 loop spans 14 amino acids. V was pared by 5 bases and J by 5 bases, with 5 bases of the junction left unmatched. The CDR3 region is CASSLAGGFETQYF. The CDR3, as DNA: TGTGCCAGCAGTTTAGCGGGGGGGTTTGAGACCCAGTACTTC.

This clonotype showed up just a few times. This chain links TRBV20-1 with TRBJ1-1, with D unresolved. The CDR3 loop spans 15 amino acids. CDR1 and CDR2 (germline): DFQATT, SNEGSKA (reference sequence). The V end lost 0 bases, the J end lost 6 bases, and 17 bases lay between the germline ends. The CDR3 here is CSARDPYRGSPEAFF. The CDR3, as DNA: TGCAGTGCTAGAGATCCCTACAGAGGGTCCCCTGAAGCTTTCTTT.

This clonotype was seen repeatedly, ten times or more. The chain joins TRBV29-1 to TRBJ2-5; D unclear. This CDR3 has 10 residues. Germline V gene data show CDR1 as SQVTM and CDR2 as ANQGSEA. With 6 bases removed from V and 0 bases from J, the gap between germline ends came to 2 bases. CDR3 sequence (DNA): TGCAGCGTACACCAAGAGACCCAGTACTTC. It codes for CSVHQETQYF.

The CDR3: CASSQERDYNEQFF. In nucleotides, the CDR3 is TGCGCCAGCAGCCAAGAGCGGGATTACAATGAGCAGTTCTTC. The chain couples TRBV4-3 to TRBJ2-1; D is possibly TRBD2 (6 bases). The CDR3 is made up of 14 amino acids. Germline lookup yields CDR1 LGHNA and CDR2 YSLEER. V was trimmed by 0 bases and J by 4 bases, leaving 7 bases between them.

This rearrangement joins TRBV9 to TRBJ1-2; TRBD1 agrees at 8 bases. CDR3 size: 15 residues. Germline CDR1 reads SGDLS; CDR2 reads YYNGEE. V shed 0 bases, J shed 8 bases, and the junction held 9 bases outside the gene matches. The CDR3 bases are TGTGCCAGCAGCGTAGCCACGGCAGGGGGCTGGGGCTACACCTTC. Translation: CASSVATAGGWGYTF.

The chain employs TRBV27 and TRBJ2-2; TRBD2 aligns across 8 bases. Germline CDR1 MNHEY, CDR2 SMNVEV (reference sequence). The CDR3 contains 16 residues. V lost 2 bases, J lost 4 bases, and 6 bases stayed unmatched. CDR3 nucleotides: TGTGCCAGCAGTTTAACGGGGGGGCTTGGCACCGGGGAGCTGTTTTTT. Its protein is CASSLTGGLGTGELFF.

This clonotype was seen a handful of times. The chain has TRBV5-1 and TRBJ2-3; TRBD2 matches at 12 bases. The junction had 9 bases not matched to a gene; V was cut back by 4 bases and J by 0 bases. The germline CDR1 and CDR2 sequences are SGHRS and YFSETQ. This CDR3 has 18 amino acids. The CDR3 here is CASSPTSGGLSSTDTQYF. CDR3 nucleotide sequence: TGCGCCAGCAGCCCAACTAGCGGGGGGCTCAGCAGCACAGATACGCAGTATTTT.

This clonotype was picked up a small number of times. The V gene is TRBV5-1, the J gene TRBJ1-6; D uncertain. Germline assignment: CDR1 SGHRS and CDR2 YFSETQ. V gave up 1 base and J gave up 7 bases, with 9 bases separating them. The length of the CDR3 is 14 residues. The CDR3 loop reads CASSLRERNSPLHF. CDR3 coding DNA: TGCGCCAGCAGCTTGCGCGAGAGAAATTCACCCCTCCACTTT.

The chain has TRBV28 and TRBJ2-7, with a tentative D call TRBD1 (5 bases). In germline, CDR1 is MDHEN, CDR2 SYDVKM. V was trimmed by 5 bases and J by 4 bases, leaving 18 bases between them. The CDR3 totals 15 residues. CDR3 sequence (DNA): TGTGCCAGCAGTGACACCTTAGGGGCCTTTTACGAGCAGTACGTC. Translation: CASSDTLGAFYEQYV.

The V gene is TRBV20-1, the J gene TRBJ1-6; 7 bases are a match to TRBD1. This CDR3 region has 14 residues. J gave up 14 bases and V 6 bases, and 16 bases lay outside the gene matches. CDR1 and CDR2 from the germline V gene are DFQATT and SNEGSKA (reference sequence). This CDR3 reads CSAPPGGQRGSLHF. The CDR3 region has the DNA TGCAGTGCCCCCCCCGGGGGACAGCGGGGCTCCCTCCACTTT.

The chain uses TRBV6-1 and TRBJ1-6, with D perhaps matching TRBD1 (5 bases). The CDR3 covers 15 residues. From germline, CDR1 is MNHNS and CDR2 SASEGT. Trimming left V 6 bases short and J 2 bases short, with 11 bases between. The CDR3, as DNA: TGTGCCAGCAGGGGGGATGACCCCTATAATTCACCCCTCCACTTT. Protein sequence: CASRGDDPYNSPLHF.

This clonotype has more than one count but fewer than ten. The CDR3 region is CSARDRIPAMETQYF. CDR3 sequence (DNA): TGCAGTGCTAGAGATCGAATCCCAGCGATGGAGACCCAGTACTTC. The V gene is TRBV20-1, the J gene TRBJ2-5, with D unresolved. The CDR3 extends over 15 amino acids. Germline CDR1 and CDR2: DFQATT and SNEGSKA (reference sequence). V dropped 0 bases and J dropped 5 bases, with 16 bases sitting between them.

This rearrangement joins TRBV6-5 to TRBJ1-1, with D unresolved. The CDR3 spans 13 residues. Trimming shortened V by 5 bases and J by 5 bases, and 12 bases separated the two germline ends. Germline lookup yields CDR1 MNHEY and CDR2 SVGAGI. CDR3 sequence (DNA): TGTGCCAGCAGTCGAACTTGGCAGACTGAAGCTTTCTTT. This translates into CASSRTWQTEAFF.

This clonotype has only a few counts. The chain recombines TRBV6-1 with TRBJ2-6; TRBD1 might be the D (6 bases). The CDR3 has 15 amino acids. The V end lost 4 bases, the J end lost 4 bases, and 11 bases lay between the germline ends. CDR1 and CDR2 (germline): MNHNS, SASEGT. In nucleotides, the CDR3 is TGTGCCAGCAGTGCAACAGGGCCGGGGGCCAACGTCCTGACTTTC. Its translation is CASSATGPGANVLTF.

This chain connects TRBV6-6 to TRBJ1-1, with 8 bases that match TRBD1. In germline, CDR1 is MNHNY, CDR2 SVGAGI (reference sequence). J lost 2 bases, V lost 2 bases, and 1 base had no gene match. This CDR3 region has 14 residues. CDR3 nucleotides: TGTGCCAGCAGTTACCAGGGGGCAAACACTGAAGCTTTCTTT. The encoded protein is CASSYQGANTEAFF.

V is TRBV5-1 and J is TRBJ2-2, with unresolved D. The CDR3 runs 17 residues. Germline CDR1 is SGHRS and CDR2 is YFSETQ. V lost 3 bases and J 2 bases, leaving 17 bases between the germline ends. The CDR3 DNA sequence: TGCGCCAGCAGCTCCTCCAGTCTCTTTTCCAACACCGGGGAGCTGTTTTTT. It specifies CASSSSSLFSNTGELFF.

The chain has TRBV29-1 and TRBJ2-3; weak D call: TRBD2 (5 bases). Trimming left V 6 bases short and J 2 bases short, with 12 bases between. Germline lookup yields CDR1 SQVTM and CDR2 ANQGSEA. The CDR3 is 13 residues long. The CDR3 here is CSVTTYSTDTQYF. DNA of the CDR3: TGCAGCGTGACTACCTACTCCACAGATACGCAGTATTTT.

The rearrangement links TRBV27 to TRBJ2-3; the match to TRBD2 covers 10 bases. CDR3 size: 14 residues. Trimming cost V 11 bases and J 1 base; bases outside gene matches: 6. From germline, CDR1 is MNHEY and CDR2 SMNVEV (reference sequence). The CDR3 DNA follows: TGTGCCTCCCAAGCGGGGGGGGGCACAGATACGCAGTATTTT. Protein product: CASQAGGGTDTQYF.

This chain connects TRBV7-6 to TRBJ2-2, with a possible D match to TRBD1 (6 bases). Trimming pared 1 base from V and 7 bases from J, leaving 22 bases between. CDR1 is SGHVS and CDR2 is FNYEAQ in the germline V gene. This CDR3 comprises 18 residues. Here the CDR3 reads CASSLGYRDKVRGGELFF. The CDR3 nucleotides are TGTGCCAGCAGCTTAGGTTACCGGGACAAGGTTCGGGGCGGGGAGCTGTTTTTT.

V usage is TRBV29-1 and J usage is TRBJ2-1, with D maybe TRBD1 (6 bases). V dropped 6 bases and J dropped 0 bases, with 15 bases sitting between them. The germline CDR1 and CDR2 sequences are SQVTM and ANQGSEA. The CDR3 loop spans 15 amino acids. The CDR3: CSVGRGKSSYNEQFF. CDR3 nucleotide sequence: TGCAGCGTCGGAAGGGGGAAGAGCTCCTACAATGAGCAGTTCTTC.

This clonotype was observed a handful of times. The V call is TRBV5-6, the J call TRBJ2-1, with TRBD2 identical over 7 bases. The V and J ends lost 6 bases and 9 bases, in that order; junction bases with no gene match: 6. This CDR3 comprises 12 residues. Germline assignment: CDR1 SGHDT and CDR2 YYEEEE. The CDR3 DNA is TGTGCCAGCATCACGGGGAGGGGTGAGCAGTTCTTC. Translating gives CASITGRGEQFF.

CDR3 coding DNA: TGTGCCAGCAGTCCTCCCACTGACAGGTCCTACGAGCAGTACTTC. The encoded protein is CASSPPTDRSYEQYF. The V gene is TRBV28, the J gene TRBJ2-7, with D possibly being TRBD1 (6 bases). The CDR3 has 15 residues. The V gene's germline CDR1 is MDHEN and CDR2 SYDVKM. V lost 5 bases and J 1 base, leaving 15 bases between the germline ends.